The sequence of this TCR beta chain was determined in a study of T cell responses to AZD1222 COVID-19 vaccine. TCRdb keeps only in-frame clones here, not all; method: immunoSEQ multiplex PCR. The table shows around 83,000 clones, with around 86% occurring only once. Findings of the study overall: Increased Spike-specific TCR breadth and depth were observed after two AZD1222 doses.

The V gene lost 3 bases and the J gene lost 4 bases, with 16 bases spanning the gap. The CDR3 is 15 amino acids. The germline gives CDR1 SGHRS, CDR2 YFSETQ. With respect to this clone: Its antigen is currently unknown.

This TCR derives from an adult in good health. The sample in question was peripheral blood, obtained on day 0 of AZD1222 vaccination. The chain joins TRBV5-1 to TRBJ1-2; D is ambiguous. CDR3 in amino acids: CASSYSEGGVYGYTF. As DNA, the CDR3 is TGCGCCAGCAGCTACTCGGAGGGTGGGGTCTATGGCTACACCTTC.